Presented here are 4 T cell receptor beta chains from one specimen sequenced in a study of T and B cells in COVID-19 patients. BIOMED2 TRB-A/B primer pools were used in multiplex TRB PCR. MiXCR, applied by TCRdb to the multiplex PCR reads, yields one record per CDR3 protein. The sample lists tens of thousands of distinct CDR3 sequences; about 31% were seen once. Each TRB amplification used about 230-550 ng of genomic DNA from blood. The sample taken for sequencing was blood. The receptors derive from a human donor who had recovered from COVID-19.

In its sample, this clonotype ranks as medium-sized. The J gene is TRBJ2-1, the V gene TRBV29-1, with 9 bases aligning to TRBD1. Trimming at V came to 8 bases and at J to 0 bases, leaving 8 bases not matched to a gene. There are 15 residues in the CDR3. The germline CDR1 and CDR2 sequences are SQVTM and ANQGSEA. This chain's CDR3 is CSTGTGKSSYNEQFF. The CDR3 bases are TGCAGCACCGGGACAGGGAAAAGCTCCTACAATGAGCAGTTCTTC.

This clonotype was seen a handful of times. This chain links TRBV6-4 with TRBJ2-1; D unresolved. V dropped 2 bases and J dropped 5 bases, with 10 bases sitting between them. This CDR3 region has 14 residues. Germline-derived CDR1 and CDR2 are MRHNA and SNTAGT. The CDR3 here is CASSDSRSNNEQFF. The CDR3 DNA reads as TGTGCCAGCAGTGACAGCAGGTCTAACAATGAGCAGTTCTTC.

Turning to this clonotype: Germline is not matched at one junction end, which may reflect a read error. V gene TRBV18 combines with J gene TRBJ1-4; TRBD1 matches 11 bases. Germline CDR1 KGHSH, CDR2 LQKENI. The CDR3 length is 16 residues. In nucleotides, the CDR3 is TGTGCCAGCTTACCAACTGCCGGACAGGGGGCGAAGAAACTGTTTTTT. Encoded protein: CASLPTAGQGAKKLFF.

This chain links TRBV6-4 with TRBJ1-6, with D possibly TRBD1 on 5 matching bases. Looked up from germline, CDR1 is MRHNA and CDR2 is SNTAGT. This CDR3 is built from 15 residues. Trimming pared 5 bases from V and 6 bases from J, leaving 14 bases between. The CDR3 bases are TGTGCCAGCAGTACCACTTCGGGACGTAATTCACCCCTCCACTTT. The encoded protein is CASSTTSGRNSPLHF.